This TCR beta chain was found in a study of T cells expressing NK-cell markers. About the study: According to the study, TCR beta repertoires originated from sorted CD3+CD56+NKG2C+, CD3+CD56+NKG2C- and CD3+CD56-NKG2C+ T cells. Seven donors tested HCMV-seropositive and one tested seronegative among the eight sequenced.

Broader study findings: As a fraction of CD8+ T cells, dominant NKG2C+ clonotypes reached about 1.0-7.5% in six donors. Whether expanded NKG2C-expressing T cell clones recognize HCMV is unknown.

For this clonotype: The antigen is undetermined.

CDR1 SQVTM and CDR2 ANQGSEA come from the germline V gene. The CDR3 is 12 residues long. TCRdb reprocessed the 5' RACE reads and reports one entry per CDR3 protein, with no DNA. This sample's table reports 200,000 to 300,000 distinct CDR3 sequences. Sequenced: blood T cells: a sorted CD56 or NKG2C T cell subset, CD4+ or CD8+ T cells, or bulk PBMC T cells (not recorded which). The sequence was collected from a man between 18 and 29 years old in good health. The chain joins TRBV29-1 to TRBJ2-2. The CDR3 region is CSVDNGSGELFF.